Each of the 14 T cell receptor beta chains below was sequenced from the same sample in a study of cytotoxic CD8 clonotypes in ibrutinib-treated CLL. The table came from immunoSEQ multiplex PCR; TCRdb's copy has only in-frame clones and leaves some out. The table has hundreds of thousands of clones, roughly 70% seen once. The specimen was PBMCs, collected after 36 months of ibrutinib treatment. The receptor set was obtained from a human donor with chronic lymphocytic leukemia.

The chain recombines TRBV19 with TRBJ2-1; either TRBD1 or TRBD2 may fit D (5 bases each). The V gene lost 6 bases and the J gene lost 14 bases, with 23 bases spanning the gap. The CDR3 covers 14 residues. CDR1 and CDR2 (germline): LNHDA, SQIVND (reference sequence). CDR3 loop: CASSLKKGTPIKFF. The CDR3 nucleotides are TGTGCCAGTAGCCTAAAGAAAGGGACCCCCATAAAGTTCTTC.

V gene TRBV27 combines with J gene TRBJ1-6; D gene ambiguous. V lost 4 bases, J lost 9 bases, and 10 bases lay in between. Germline V CDR1 and CDR2: MNHEY, SMNVEV (reference sequence). The CDR3 is 13 amino acids. CDR3 nucleotides: TGTGCCAGCAGTTCCTCGGGCCCTTCACCCCTCCACTTT. Residues: CASSSSGPSPLHF.

The CDR3 loop reads CASSLFPGVGEAFF. The CDR3 nucleotides are TGTGCCAGCAGTTTATTCCCAGGGGTGGGTGAAGCTTTCTTT. V gene TRBV27 combines with J gene TRBJ1-1; a weak D match, TRBD1 (6 bases). Looked up from germline, CDR1 is MNHEY and CDR2 is SMNVEV (reference sequence). There are 14 residues in the CDR3. With 1 base removed from V and 7 bases from J, the gap between germline ends came to 13 bases.

The V call is TRBV5-6, the J call TRBJ2-2; D call uncertain. CDR1 and CDR2 (germline): SGHDT, YYEEEE. This CDR3 spans 15 amino acids. V gave up 5 bases and J gave up 4 bases, with 15 bases separating them. Here the CDR3 reads CASRDGLRPTGELFF. CDR3 nucleotide sequence: TGTGCCAGCAGGGACGGCCTCCGACCCACCGGGGAGCTGTTTTTT.

The rearrangement uses TRBV6-5 and TRBJ2-2; D remains unclear. CDR1 and CDR2 (germline): MNHEY, SVGAGI. Deletions cut 4 bases from V and 6 bases from J, with 9 bases between. CDR3 length: 13 residues. CDR3 residues: CASSWGRPGELFF. The CDR3 coding sequence is TGTGCCAGCAGTTGGGGTAGACCCGGGGAGCTGTTTTTT.

The rearrangement uses TRBV7-8 and TRBJ2-7, with 16 bases lining up with TRBD2. V lost 5 bases, J lost 3 bases, and 10 bases stayed unmatched. The germline V gene has CDR1 SGHVS and CDR2 FQNEAQ. There are 18 residues in the CDR3. The CDR3 spells CASSPAGLAGGPIYEQYF. CDR3 sequence (DNA): TGTGCCAGCAGCCCCGCGGGACTAGCGGGAGGGCCAATCTACGAGCAGTACTTC.

V is TRBV25-1 and J is TRBJ1-3; D unclear. Trimming stripped 8 bases from V and 0 bases from J, with 17 bases between. The CDR3 totals 16 residues. Germline-derived CDR1 and CDR2 are MGHDK and SYGVNS. The CDR3 nucleotides are TGTGCCAGCTCCCCAGCTGAGAGGTTCTCTGGAAACACCATATATTTT. This translates into CASSPAERFSGNTIYF.

About this clone itself: One junction end does not reproduce the germline sequence, and a read error may be involved. This chain joins TRBV5-6 and TRBJ2-7, with D possibly matching TRBD1 (7 bases). The CDR3 length is 10 residues. Germline values: CDR1 SGHDT, CDR2 YYEEEE. DNA of the CDR3: TGCACGACAGGGAGGAACGAGCAGTACTTC. It yields the protein CTTGRNEQYF. Supplemented by reference TRBV5-6 and TRBJ2-7, the full variable domain reads DAGVTQSPTHLIKTRGQQVTLRCSPKSGHDTVSWYQQALGQGPQFIFQYYEEEERQRGNFPDRFSGHQFPNYSSELNVNALLLGDSALYLCTTGRNEQYFGPGTRLTVT.

This clone was picked up a small number of times. This chain joins TRBV7-9 and TRBJ1-6; D unresolved. CDR3 size: 14 residues. V was clipped by 5 bases and J by 7 bases, with 12 bases between them. CDR1 is SEHNR and CDR2 is FQNEAQ in the germline V gene (reference sequence). CDR3 loop: CASSAEWENSPLHF. In nucleotides, the CDR3 is TGTGCCAGCAGCGCCGAATGGGAAAATTCACCCCTCCACTTT.

This clone has just one count. The chain employs TRBV4-1 and TRBJ1-3; D perhaps matches TRBD1 (6 bases). Trimming removed 0 bases at V and 0 bases at J, with 12 bases between. Germline V gene sequence: CDR1 MGHRA, CDR2 YSYEKL. The CDR3 is 17 residues long. The CDR3 here is CASSQDPQGSSGNTIYF. CDR3 DNA sequence: TGCGCCAGCAGCCAAGACCCCCAGGGGAGCTCTGGAAACACCATATATTTT.

The genes are TRBV5-6 and TRBJ1-5, with TRBD1 matching 9 bases. V lost 0 bases, J lost 4 bases, and 5 bases stayed unmatched. The CDR3 sequence is 16 residues long. CDR1 is SGHDT and CDR2 is YYEEEE in the germline V gene. The CDR3 loop is CASSLGRTGANQPQHF. The CDR3 coding sequence is TGTGCCAGCAGCTTGGGGAGGACAGGGGCGAATCAGCCCCAGCATTTT.

The chain is built from TRBV6-5 and TRBJ2-3; 8 nucleotides agree with TRBD1. The V gene's germline CDR1 is MNHEY and CDR2 SVGAGI. V lost 8 bases, J lost 7 bases, and 11 bases stayed unmatched. This CDR3 contains 14 residues. The CDR3 DNA follows: TGTGCCAGCCGTGGACAGGGTGTTATGCATACGCAGTATTTT. Translated: CASRGQGVMHTQYF.

The chain combines TRBV15 with TRBJ2-7, with D unclear. CDR1 LNHNV and CDR2 YYDKDF come from the germline V gene (reference sequence). This CDR3 region has 16 residues. V dropped 0 bases and J dropped 3 bases, with 15 bases sitting between them. The CDR3 DNA reads TGTGCCACCAGCAGAGATCACGGGTCGGCTAACTACGAGCAGTACTTC. Its translation: CATSRDHGSANYEQYF.

The rearrangement uses TRBV20-1 and TRBJ2-5, with D unclear. With 5 bases removed from V and 5 bases from J, the gap between germline ends came to 9 bases. The CDR3 runs to 11 residues. The V gene's germline CDR1 is DFQATT and CDR2 SNEGSKA (reference sequence). Here the CDR3 DNA reads TGCAGTGCTGGAAGAAGTGAGACCCAGTACTTC. Translated, it gives CSAGRSETQYF.